This is a list of T cell receptor beta chains from one sample in a study of shared clonotypes between healthy human individuals. TCRdb's table, derived via immunoSEQ multiplex PCR, lists solely in-frame clones and lacks some. Among approximately 2,000,000 clones listed, 90% to 95% were seen once. The sample consisted of naive CD8+ T cells from PBMCs. The source of these receptors is a man between 18 and 29 years old in good health. Some clones in this sample may be carry-over from other donors' samples. The CDR3 runs from the conserved cysteine through the conserved F or W. Each record gives: D gene, V gene, J gene, clone size, CDR3 DNA, CDR3 protein. The D gene is left open where the match is weak. Clone sizes are given selectively: once, few, many, or a class where the clone is expanded.

d_call: NA
v_call: TRBV4-3
j_call: TRBJ1-1
clone_size: NA
cdr3_nt: TGCGCCAGCAGCCCGAGTACCGTGAGCGGGTCTATCTTCTTT
cdr3_aa: CASSPSTVSGSIFF

d_call: TRBD1
v_call: TRBV7-9
j_call: TRBJ1-2
clone_size: NA
cdr3_nt: TGTGCCAGCAGCACGCGCGACAGGGGAGCTAACTATGGCTACACCTTC
cdr3_aa: CASSTRDRGANYGYTF

d_call: TRBD2
v_call: TRBV28
j_call: TRBJ2-1
clone_size: many
cdr3_nt: TGTGCCAGCGGAACTAGCGGGACCTACAATGAGCAGTTCTTC
cdr3_aa: CASGTSGTYNEQFF

d_call: TRBD2
v_call: TRBV5-1
j_call: TRBJ2-3
clone_size: NA
cdr3_nt: TGCGCCAGCAGCTTCGGTACCCGGGGGGAGGGCCCGTATAATACGCAGTATTTT
cdr3_aa: CASSFGTRGEGPYNTQYF

d_call: NA
v_call: TRBV13
j_call: TRBJ2-1
clone_size: NA
cdr3_nt: TGTGCCAGCAGCTCGATCAGGGGAAACTACAATGAGCAGTTCTTC
cdr3_aa: CASSSIRGNYNEQFF

d_call: TRBD2
v_call: TRBV28
j_call: TRBJ2-1
clone_size: NA
cdr3_nt: TGTGCCAGCATTCGGACTAGCGATTTAGTTGAGCAGTTCTTC
cdr3_aa: CASIRTSDLVEQFF

d_call: NA
v_call: TRBV27
j_call: TRBJ2-7
clone_size: NA
cdr3_nt: TGTGCCAGCAGTCCGGGATTCCTGCCCTACGAGCAGTACTTC
cdr3_aa: CASSPGFLPYEQYF

d_call: NA
v_call: TRBV27
j_call: TRBJ1-1
clone_size: NA
cdr3_nt: TGTGCCAGTAGAAGGGCCTCTCGGGACACTGAAGCTTTCTTT
cdr3_aa: CASRRASRDTEAFF

d_call: NA
v_call: TRBV4-1
j_call: TRBJ2-7
clone_size: NA
cdr3_nt: TGCGCCAGCAGCCAAGTCGGGCCGTACCACGAGCAGTACTTC
cdr3_aa: CASSQVGPYHEQYF

d_call: TRBD2
v_call: TRBV7-9
j_call: TRBJ2-2
clone_size: NA
cdr3_nt: TGTGCCAGCAGCAGGGGACTAAAGAACACCGGGGAGCTGTTTTTT
cdr3_aa: CASSRGLKNTGELFF

d_call: NA
v_call: TRBV7-9
j_call: TRBJ1-2
clone_size: NA
cdr3_nt: TGTGCCAGCAGCGACGACTGGGCTGGCTACACCTTC
cdr3_aa: CASSDDWAGYTF

d_call: TRBD2
v_call: TRBV19
j_call: TRBJ2-2
clone_size: NA
cdr3_nt: TGTGCCAGTACCGGACTAGCGGGAGGGACCGGGGAGCTGTTTTTT
cdr3_aa: CASTGLAGGTGELFF

d_call: TRBD1
v_call: TRBV7-6
j_call: TRBJ1-1
clone_size: NA
cdr3_nt: TGTGCCAGCAGCTTTGACAGGGTTCAGGGGATGAACACTGAAGCTTTCTTT
cdr3_aa: CASSFDRVQGMNTEAFF

d_call: NA
v_call: TRBV27
j_call: TRBJ1-4
clone_size: once
cdr3_nt: TGTGCCAGCAGTCCCCGAAGTGGTAATGAAAAACTGTTTTTT
cdr3_aa: CASSPRSGNEKLFF

d_call: NA
v_call: TRBV27
j_call: TRBJ2-7
clone_size: once
cdr3_nt: TGTGCCAGCAGTTTAAAGGGGATTTGGGGGGTAGCCTACGAGCAGTACTTC
cdr3_aa: CASSLKGIWGVAYEQYF

d_call: TRBD2
v_call: TRBV14
j_call: TRBJ2-1
clone_size: NA
cdr3_nt: TGTGCCAGCAGCCAATACCGGCCTAGCGGAGGCAATGAGCAGTTCTTC
cdr3_aa: CASSQYRPSGGNEQFF

d_call: TRBD2
v_call: TRBV27
j_call: TRBJ2-2
clone_size: NA
cdr3_nt: TGTGCCAGCAGTTTTGGAGCGGGAGAGTATACCGGGGAGCTGTTTTTT
cdr3_aa: CASSFGAGEYTGELFF

d_call: NA
v_call: TRBV4-1
j_call: TRBJ1-1
clone_size: NA
cdr3_nt: TGCGCCAGCAGCCAATTACGGACCGGGGGGCTAGCTAAGACTGAAGCTTTCTTT
cdr3_aa: CASSQLRTGGLAKTEAFF

d_call: TRBD2
v_call: TRBV7-9
j_call: TRBJ2-1
clone_size: NA
cdr3_nt: TGTGCCAGCAGCTCACTAGCGGGAGGGGGGAGAGGTGAGCAGTTCTTC
cdr3_aa: CASSSLAGGGRGEQFF

d_call: NA
v_call: TRBV7-9
j_call: TRBJ1-5
clone_size: NA
cdr3_nt: TGTGCCAGCAGCCTAAACGGGGGCCCCAATCAGCCCCAGCATTTT
cdr3_aa: CASSLNGGPNQPQHF

d_call: NA
v_call: TRBV29-1
j_call: TRBJ2-7
clone_size: NA
cdr3_nt: TGCAGCGTTGTTCTCTTGGGCAGCGAGCAGTACTTC
cdr3_aa: CSVVLLGSEQYF

d_call: NA
v_call: TRBV11-2
j_call: TRBJ2-3
clone_size: NA
cdr3_nt: TGTGCCAGCATCAGAGGGACTGACCCCACAGATACGCAGTATTTT
cdr3_aa: CASIRGTDPTDTQYF

d_call: TRBD1
v_call: TRBV2
j_call: TRBJ2-7
clone_size: NA
cdr3_nt: TGTGCCAGCAGCTATGGACAGGACCCAACCTACGAGCAGTACTTC
cdr3_aa: CASSYGQDPTYEQYF

d_call: NA
v_call: TRBV27
j_call: TRBJ2-1
clone_size: once
cdr3_nt: TGTGCCAGCAGTGAGTTTATGGTAGTGGGTAATGAGCAGTTCTTC
cdr3_aa: CASSEFMVVGNEQFF

d_call: NA
v_call: TRBV7-9
j_call: TRBJ1-1
clone_size: NA
cdr3_nt: TGTGCCAGCAGCCCAACCGGGGCTTGGGGGGGTGAAGCTTTCTTT
cdr3_aa: CASSPTGAWGGEAFF

d_call: NA
v_call: TRBV4-2
j_call: TRBJ2-2
clone_size: NA
cdr3_nt: TGTGCCAGCAGCCCCCCTCCGGGACCCACCGGGGAGCTGTTTTTT
cdr3_aa: CASSPPPGPTGELFF

d_call: NA
v_call: TRBV7-9
j_call: TRBJ1-1
clone_size: few
cdr3_nt: TGTGCCAGCAGCTCCGACAGGAAGGCTTTCTTT
cdr3_aa: CASSSDRKAFF

d_call: NA
v_call: TRBV29-1
j_call: TRBJ2-7
clone_size: NA
cdr3_nt: TGCAGCGTTGAAGGGGGAACAAACTCCTACGAGCAGTACTTC
cdr3_aa: CSVEGGTNSYEQYF

d_call: NA
v_call: TRBV29-1
j_call: TRBJ2-1
clone_size: once
cdr3_nt: TGCAGCGTCACCCAGGGAACCTACAATGAGCAGTTCTTC
cdr3_aa: CSVTQGTYNEQFF

d_call: NA
v_call: TRBV7-9
j_call: TRBJ2-7
clone_size: NA
cdr3_nt: TGTGCCAGCAGCTTACCGGGGGAGAACGAGCAGTACTTC
cdr3_aa: CASSLPGENEQYF

d_call: NA
v_call: TRBV2
j_call: TRBJ2-7
clone_size: few
cdr3_nt: TGTGCCAGCAGTGGGGGCTACGAGCAGTACTTC
cdr3_aa: CASSGGYEQYF

d_call: TRBD2
v_call: TRBV27
j_call: TRBJ2-1
clone_size: NA
cdr3_nt: TGTGCCAGCAAACTAGCGCACACCTACAATGAGCAGTTCTTC
cdr3_aa: CASKLAHTYNEQFF

d_call: TRBD2
v_call: TRBV9
j_call: TRBJ2-1
clone_size: NA
cdr3_nt: TGTGCCAGCAGCATAGGACTAGCGGGAGGGAGCGGCTCCTACAATGAGCAGTTCTTC
cdr3_aa: CASSIGLAGGSGSYNEQFF

d_call: NA
v_call: TRBV27
j_call: TRBJ2-3
clone_size: NA
cdr3_nt: TGTGCCAGCAGCCCCCGTGCGGGACCGCTCCGTAGGGATACGCAGTATTTT
cdr3_aa: CASSPRAGPLRRDTQYF

d_call: TRBD2
v_call: TRBV5-6
j_call: TRBJ2-1
clone_size: NA
cdr3_nt: TGTGCCAGCAGCTTAACTAGCGGGAGCCCCTACAATGAGCAGTTCTTC
cdr3_aa: CASSLTSGSPYNEQFF

d_call: NA
v_call: TRBV11-2
j_call: TRBJ2-5
clone_size: NA
cdr3_nt: TGTGCCAGCAGGCACAGGGACCAAGAGACCCAGTACTTC
cdr3_aa: CASRHRDQETQYF

d_call: NA
v_call: TRBV27
j_call: TRBJ2-1
clone_size: NA
cdr3_nt: TGTGCCAGCAGTGCCGGGCCCTACAATGAGCAGTTCTTC
cdr3_aa: CASSAGPYNEQFF

d_call: TRBD1
v_call: TRBV15
j_call: TRBJ2-2
clone_size: once
cdr3_nt: TGTGCCACACGAAGGACAGGGCTGAACACCGGGGAGCTGTTTTTT
cdr3_aa: CATRRTGLNTGELFF

d_call: TRBD1
v_call: TRBV19
j_call: TRBJ2-2
clone_size: NA
cdr3_nt: TGTGCCAGTTATTATCAGGGGGTGGATAACACCGGGGAGCTGTTTTTT
cdr3_aa: CASYYQGVDNTGELFF

d_call: NA
v_call: TRBV4-1
j_call: TRBJ2-7
clone_size: NA
cdr3_nt: TGCGCCAGCAGCCAAGCCTGGGGGGCGGGATACGAGCAGTACTTC
cdr3_aa: CASSQAWGAGYEQYF

d_call: NA
v_call: TRBV7-9
j_call: TRBJ1-1
clone_size: NA
cdr3_nt: TGTGCCAGCAGCGTCACCGGGCCTTTTCCCTCGAACACTGAAGCTTTCTTT
cdr3_aa: CASSVTGPFPSNTEAFF

d_call: TRBD2
v_call: TRBV11-2
j_call: TRBJ2-1
clone_size: NA
cdr3_nt: TGTGCCAGCAGCTTAGAGTTCGGGACGGGAGGGCCGCCAATAGGTTATGAGCAGTTCTTC
cdr3_aa: CASSLEFGTGGPPIGYEQFF

d_call: TRBD1
v_call: TRBV2
j_call: TRBJ1-2
clone_size: once
cdr3_nt: TGTGCCAGCAGTTCGGGACAGGGGGCGGAGGGCTACACCTTC
cdr3_aa: CASSSGQGAEGYTF

d_call: NA
v_call: TRBV7-6
j_call: TRBJ2-7
clone_size: NA
cdr3_nt: TGTGCCAGCAGCCCAGACCTCGGGGGCGGGTACGAGCAGTACTTC
cdr3_aa: CASSPDLGGGYEQYF

d_call: TRBD1
v_call: TRBV27
j_call: TRBJ2-5
clone_size: NA
cdr3_nt: TGTGCCAGCAGTTCCGGGACAGGGGTATTAGAGACCCAGTACTTC
cdr3_aa: CASSSGTGVLETQYF

d_call: TRBD2
v_call: TRBV6-1
j_call: TRBJ2-1
clone_size: NA
cdr3_nt: TGTGCCAGCTCCGAGGGGACTAGCGATTATGAGCAGTTCTTC
cdr3_aa: CASSEGTSDYEQFF

d_call: NA
v_call: TRBV27
j_call: TRBJ1-1
clone_size: NA
cdr3_nt: TGTGCCAGCAGTTTATCGCGATGGGCAGTCGAAGCTTTCTTT
cdr3_aa: CASSLSRWAVEAFF

d_call: NA
v_call: TRBV21-1
j_call: TRBJ1-1
clone_size: NA
cdr3_nt: TGTGCCAGCAGCAGCGGGACAGGGGCCCCTGAAGCTTTCTTT
cdr3_aa: CASSSGTGAPEAFF

d_call: TRBD2
v_call: TRBV7-8
j_call: TRBJ2-7
clone_size: NA
cdr3_nt: TGTGCCAGCAGCTTGCGGGAGGGTGCGGCTCACGAGCAGTACTTC
cdr3_aa: CASSLREGAAHEQYF

d_call: TRBD1
v_call: TRBV6-6
j_call: TRBJ2-7
clone_size: NA
cdr3_nt: TGTGCCAGCAGCCCGGGACAGTTCACCTCCTACGAGCAGTACTTC
cdr3_aa: CASSPGQFTSYEQYF

d_call: NA
v_call: TRBV5-8
j_call: TRBJ1-2
clone_size: NA
cdr3_nt: TGTGCCAGCAGCTTGGGCGGGGTTATTTACACCTTC
cdr3_aa: CASSLGGVIYTF

d_call: NA
v_call: TRBV27
j_call: TRBJ2-1
clone_size: NA
cdr3_nt: TGTGCCAGCAGCCCTATGACGGATGAGCAGTTCTTC
cdr3_aa: CASSPMTDEQFF